Shown below are 28 T cell receptor beta chains from a single sample sequenced in a study of cytomegalovirus exposure and HLA in healthy donors. Primers included in the PCR were 60 Vbeta and 13 Jbeta primers. Data came from immunoSEQ multiplex PCR; TCRdb stores just in-frame clones and leaves some out. The sample includes around 130,000 clones. The sequencing sample was made of PBMCs. Every receptor here comes from a woman between 40 and 55 years old in good health and CMV-seronegative.

The chain joins TRBV10-3 to TRBJ1-5; perhaps TRBD1 as D (6 bases). The CDR3 extends over 14 amino acids. The V gene's germline CDR1 is ENHRY and CDR2 SYGVKD. Trimming took off 4 bases at V and 5 bases at J, with 12 bases between the two ends. The CDR3 reads CAISGGGGDQPQHF. The CDR3 coding sequence is TGTGCCATCAGTGGGGGCGGGGGCGATCAGCCCCAGCATTTT.

The rearrangement uses TRBV28 and TRBJ1-2; TRBD1 matches 9 bases. CDR1 MDHEN and CDR2 SYDVKM come from the germline V gene. The V segment lost 5 bases and the J segment 4 bases; nucleotides outside the gene matches: 11. The CDR3 has 16 amino acids. The CDR3 spells CASSPPTGGGSYGYTF. The DNA for the CDR3 is TGTGCCAGCAGTCCACCCACAGGGGGCGGTAGCTATGGCTACACCTTC.

The chain has TRBV28 and TRBJ1-5; TRBD1 matches at 9 bases. From germline, CDR1 is MDHEN and CDR2 SYDVKM. This CDR3 is 14 amino acids long. V shed 6 bases and J 7 bases; nucleotides not matched to a gene: 7. CDR3 nucleotides: TGTGCCAGCAGACAACAGGGGGCAAGGCAGCCCCAGCATTTT. This sequence encodes CASRQQGARQPQHF.

The gene calls are TRBV10-3 and TRBJ1-6; D is unresolved. This CDR3 has 15 amino acids. Trimming pared 9 bases from V and 0 bases from J, leaving 12 bases between. From germline, CDR1 is ENHRY and CDR2 SYGVKD. This CDR3 reads CAIPSGSSYNSPLHF. CDR3 DNA: TGTGCCATACCCTCAGGAAGCTCCTATAATTCACCCCTCCACTTT.

As for this clone: Other DNA sequences of this sample code for an identical CDR3. The chain recombines TRBV5-6 with TRBJ1-4; 8 bases fit TRBD1. Losses at the gene ends were 4 bases for V and 8 bases for J; bases not matched to a gene: 7. The CDR3 spans 14 residues. The germline V gene encodes CDR1 SGHDT and CDR2 YYEEEE. The CDR3, as DNA: TGTGCCAGCAGCCTCCAGGGGGCAGGGGAAAAACTGTTTTTT. It encodes CASSLQGAGEKLFF.

The chain recombines TRBV5-6 with TRBJ1-2, with 7 bases aligning to TRBD1. This CDR3 contains 14 residues. Germline assignment: CDR1 SGHDT and CDR2 YYEEEE. J lost 0 bases, V lost 5 bases, and 4 bases had no gene match. The CDR3 DNA follows: TGTGCCAGCAGTGGACAGGCTACTAACTATGGCTACACCTTC. Its translation is CASSGQATNYGYTF.

The chain employs TRBV7-2 and TRBJ2-3; 8 nucleotides match TRBD1. The V gene's germline CDR1 is SGHTA and CDR2 FQGNSA. The length of the CDR3 is 14 residues. Unmatched junction bases numbered 8, after V lost 8 bases and J lost 4 bases. DNA for the CDR3: TGTGCCAGCCAACTACAGGGGGTCTCAGATACGCAGTATTTT. Translated: CASQLQGVSDTQYF.

V gene TRBV5-1 combines with J gene TRBJ1-3; D is possibly TRBD1 (6 bases). Germline CDR1 and CDR2: SGHRS and YFSETQ. Between the trimmed V and J ends, which lost 2 bases and 4 bases, there was a span of 16 bases. The CDR3 spans 16 residues. The CDR3 loop reads CASSFGDKLPGNTIYF. The CDR3, as DNA: TGCGCCAGCAGCTTTGGGGACAAACTCCCCGGAAACACCATATATTTT. Variable domain in full (rest from reference TRBV5-1 and TRBJ1-3): KAGVTQTPRYLIKTRGQQVTLSCSPISGHRSVSWYQQTPGQGLQFLFEYFSETQRNKGNFPGRFSGRQFSNSRSEMNVSTLELGDSALYLCASSFGDKLPGNTIYFGEGSWLTVV.

V is TRBV9 and J is TRBJ2-5, with a weak D call TRBD2 (5 bases). V was pared by 4 bases and J by 5 bases, with 12 bases between. The CDR3 runs to 13 residues. Germline loops: CDR1 SGDLS, CDR2 YYNGEE. The CDR3 spells CASSPPGLETQYF. CDR3 coding DNA: TGTGCCAGCAGCCCGCCGGGGTTGGAGACCCAGTACTTC.

This rearrangement joins TRBV9 to TRBJ1-6, with D perhaps matching TRBD1 (5 bases). Germline CDR1 and CDR2: SGDLS and YYNGEE. The V gene lost 0 bases and the J gene lost 4 bases, with 11 bases spanning the gap. This CDR3 is 16 amino acids long. The CDR3 is CASSVEGYNYNSPLHF. DNA for the CDR3: TGTGCCAGCAGCGTAGAGGGGTATAATTATAATTCACCCCTCCACTTT.

This chain joins TRBV5-1 and TRBJ1-1; D is perhaps TRBD1 (6 bases). Trimming took 3 bases from V and 4 from J, leaving 13 bases between them. The V gene's germline CDR1 is SGHRS and CDR2 YFSETQ. This CDR3 spans 14 amino acids. For the CDR3, the DNA is TGCGCCAGCAGCTCCCTGCAGGGGTTCACTGAAGCTTTCTTT. Amino acid sequence: CASSSLQGFTEAFF.

This chain connects TRBV9 to TRBJ1-2; D gene uncertain. The CDR3 sequence is 14 residues long. The germline V and J ends were trimmed by 0 bases and 4 bases, with 10 bases remaining between them. Germline lookup yields CDR1 SGDLS and CDR2 YYNGEE. CDR3 protein: CASSVDQWAYGYTF. The CDR3, as DNA: TGTGCCAGCAGCGTAGACCAGTGGGCCTATGGCTACACCTTC.

This sequence joins TRBV10-3 and TRBJ1-2; TRBD1 matches 7 bases. Germline V CDR1 and CDR2: ENHRY, SYGVKD. V lost 3 bases and J lost 7; bases outside the gene matches: 8. The CDR3 runs 14 residues. The CDR3 DNA reads as TGTGCCATCAGTGAATTAAGGGACAGCAGTGGCTACACCTTC. This encodes CAISELRDSSGYTF.

The chain couples TRBV14 to TRBJ1-1; a weak D match, TRBD1 (5 bases). The V end was cut by 1 base, the J end by 3 bases, with 12 bases between. Germline V CDR1 and CDR2: SGHDN, FVKESK. There are 15 residues in the CDR3. The CDR3 DNA reads as TGTGCCAGCAGCCAAGTGGGGGGTCTGCACACTGAAGCTTTCTTT. Translated: CASSQVGGLHTEAFF.

V usage is TRBV25-1 and J usage is TRBJ1-3, with D hard to call. The germline V gene has CDR1 MGHDK and CDR2 SYGVNS. Trimming removed 8 bases at V and 4 bases at J, with 21 bases between. This CDR3 is 16 amino acids long. The CDR3 sequence: CASRREGAPSGNTIYF. DNA of the CDR3: TGTGCCAGCCGGAGGGAGGGAGCTCCTTCGGGAAACACCATATATTTT. Together with reference TRBV25-1 and TRBJ1-3, the CDR3 gives the full variable domain: EADIYQTPRYLVIGTGKKITLECSQTMGHDKMYWYQQDPGMELHLIHYSYGVNSTEKGDLSSESTVSRIRTEHFPLTLESARPSHTSQYLCASRREGAPSGNTIYFGEGSWLTVV.

V and J are TRBV19 and TRBJ1-2; 8 bases map to TRBD1. Trimming took 7 bases from V and 0 from J; bases not matched to a gene: 1. The germline V gene encodes CDR1 LNHDA and CDR2 SQIVND (reference sequence). This CDR3 has 13 residues. The CDR3: CASKQGANYGYTF. In DNA form, the CDR3 reads TGTGCCAGTAAACAGGGGGCTAACTATGGCTACACCTTC.

CDR3 protein: CASMGAREQYF. CDR3 nucleotide sequence: TGTGCCAGCATGGGGGCTAGGGAGCAGTACTTC. The J gene is TRBJ2-7, the V gene TRBV2; possibly TRBD1 for D (6 bases). The CDR3 spans 11 residues. The germline V and J ends were trimmed by 7 bases and 7 bases, with 11 bases remaining between them. The germline V gene has CDR1 SNHLY and CDR2 FYNNEI.

V is TRBV6-4 and J is TRBJ2-5, with D maybe TRBD1 (5 bases). The DNA matches TRBJ2-7 better at its end, which makes the J call doubtful. CDR3 length equals 15 residues. The V gene's germline CDR1 is MRHNA and CDR2 SNTAGT. This CDR3 is CASSIRGMWSYEQYF. As DNA, the CDR3 is TGTGCCAGCAGCATAAGGGGAATGTGGTCCTACGAGCAGTACTTC.

The V and J genes are TRBV25-1 and TRBJ2-5; 12 bases are shared with TRBD1. The CDR3 runs to 15 residues. V gave up 5 bases and J gave up 5 bases; unmatched junction bases: 6. The germline CDR1 and CDR2 sequences are MGHDK and SYGVNS. The CDR3 sequence is CASSRGGTGGETQYF. The CDR3 DNA is TGTGCCAGCAGTCGGGGGGGGACAGGGGGCGAGACCCAGTACTTC. The variable domain in full, completed from reference TRBV25-1 and TRBJ2-5, reads EADIYQTPRYLVIGTGKKITLECSQTMGHDKMYWYQQDPGMELHLIHYSYGVNSTEKGDLSSESTVSRIRTEHFPLTLESARPSHTSQYLCASSRGGTGGETQYFGPGTRLLVL.

The chain couples TRBV11-3 to TRBJ2-7, with TRBD1 identical over 9 bases. Germline V gene lookup returns CDR1 SGHNT and CDR2 YENEEA. This CDR3 comprises 15 residues. J was trimmed by 3 bases and V by 4 bases; bases with no gene match: 7. This CDR3 reads CASSSRPDRGYEQYF. The CDR3 bases are TGTGCCAGCAGCTCCCGACCGGACAGGGGCTACGAGCAGTACTTC.

The chain couples TRBV29-1 to TRBJ1-2, with D unresolved. This CDR3 spans 12 amino acids. The germline V and J ends were trimmed by 4 bases and 4 bases, with 10 bases remaining between them. Germline CDR1 is SQVTM and CDR2 is ANQGSEA. CDR3 bases: TGCAGCGTTGCGGCTAGCGGCTATGGCTACACCTTC. As protein: CSVAASGYGYTF.

The chain couples TRBV19 to TRBJ2-7, with a possible D match to TRBD1 (6 bases). V was cut by 4 bases and J by 5 bases, with 18 bases left in between. CDR1 is LNHDA, CDR2 SQIVND, per germline (reference sequence). This CDR3 is built from 15 residues. CDR3 nucleotides: TGTGCCAGTAGTACCCAACAACTTCGGACAGACGAGCAGTACTTC. Translated: CASSTQQLRTDEQYF.

The genes are TRBV5-8 and TRBJ1-1; TRBD1 agrees at 11 bases. The CDR3 is 17 amino acids. Germline CDR1 SGHTS, CDR2 YDEGEE. The J segment lost 5 bases and the V segment lost 3 bases, leaving 12 bases of the junction unmatched. CDR3 region: CASSSRDRGFRRTEAFF. As DNA, the CDR3 is TGTGCCAGCAGCTCGCGGGACAGGGGGTTCCGAAGAACTGAAGCTTTCTTT.

The chain is built from TRBV9 and TRBJ2-1; the match to TRBD2 covers 9 bases. With V trimmed by 4 bases and J by 9 bases, 11 bases remained unmatched. The CDR3 has 15 residues. CDR1 is SGDLS and CDR2 is YYNGEE in the germline V gene. This chain's CDR3 is CASSSRLAARGEQFF. The CDR3 bases are TGTGCCAGCAGCTCCCGACTAGCGGCCAGGGGTGAGCAGTTCTTC. Full variable domain (missing parts from reference TRBV9 and TRBJ2-1): DSGVTQTPKHLITATGQRVTLRCSPRSGDLSVYWYQQSLDQGLQFLIQYYNGEERAKGNILERFSAQQFPDLHSELNLSSLELGDSALYFCASSSRLAARGEQFFGPGTRLTVL.

The gene calls are TRBV7-3 and TRBJ2-2; TRBD2 agrees at 10 bases. The CDR3 loop spans 17 amino acids. The V gene end was trimmed by 4 bases and the J gene end by 5 bases; junction bases not matched to a gene: 10. Germline CDR1 is SGHTA and CDR2 is FQGTGA. CDR3 bases: TGTGCCAGCAGCTCTCCGGGACTAGCGCCTCGGACCGGGGAGCTGTTTTTT. Translating gives CASSSPGLAPRTGELFF.

J is TRBJ2-1 and V is TRBV19; 7 positions agree with TRBD1. Germline CDR1 is LNHDA and CDR2 is SQIVND (reference sequence). The CDR3 has 15 residues. V gave up 6 bases and J gave up 6 bases; unmatched junction bases: 11. DNA of the CDR3: TGTGCCAGTAGAACTCCGGGACAGAGTGGCAATGAGCAGTTCTTC. This sequence encodes CASRTPGQSGNEQFF.

This chain uses TRBV28 with TRBJ1-2; 7 bases align to TRBD1. The V gene end was trimmed by 6 bases and the J gene end by 4 bases; junction bases not matched to a gene: 14. Germline loops: CDR1 MDHEN, CDR2 SYDVKM. This CDR3 is built from 16 residues. The CDR3 is CASRPPTGTLSYGYTF. In nucleotides, the CDR3 is TGTGCCAGCAGGCCACCGACAGGGACTTTAAGCTATGGCTACACCTTC.

The genes are TRBV21-1 and TRBJ1-2; the table assigns TRBD1, which was not confirmed against the DNA. TRBV21-1 is a recognized pseudogene. The CDR3 length is 12 residues. The CDR3 is CASSGTGGSYTF. CDR3 nucleotides: TGTGCCAGCAGCGGGACAGGGGGTAGCTACACCTTC.